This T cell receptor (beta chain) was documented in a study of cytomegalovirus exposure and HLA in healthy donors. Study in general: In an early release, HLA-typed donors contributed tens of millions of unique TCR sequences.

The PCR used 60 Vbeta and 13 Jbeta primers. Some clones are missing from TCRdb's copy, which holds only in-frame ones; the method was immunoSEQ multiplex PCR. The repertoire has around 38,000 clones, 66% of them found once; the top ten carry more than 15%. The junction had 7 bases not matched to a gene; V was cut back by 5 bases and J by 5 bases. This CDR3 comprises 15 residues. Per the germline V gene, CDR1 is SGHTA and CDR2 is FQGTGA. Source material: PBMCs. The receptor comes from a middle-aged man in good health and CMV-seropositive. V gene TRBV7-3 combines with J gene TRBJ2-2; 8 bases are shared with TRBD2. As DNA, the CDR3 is TGTGCCAGCAGCCCGGTCGGGGGGGGGACCGGGGAGCTGTTTTTT. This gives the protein CASSPVGGGTGELFF. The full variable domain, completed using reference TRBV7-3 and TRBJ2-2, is GAGVSQTPSNKVTEKGKYVELRCDPISGHTALYWYRQSLGQGPEFLIYFQGTGAADDSGLPNDRFFAVRPEGSVSTLKIQRTERGDSAVYLCASSPVGGGTGELFFGEGSRLTVL.